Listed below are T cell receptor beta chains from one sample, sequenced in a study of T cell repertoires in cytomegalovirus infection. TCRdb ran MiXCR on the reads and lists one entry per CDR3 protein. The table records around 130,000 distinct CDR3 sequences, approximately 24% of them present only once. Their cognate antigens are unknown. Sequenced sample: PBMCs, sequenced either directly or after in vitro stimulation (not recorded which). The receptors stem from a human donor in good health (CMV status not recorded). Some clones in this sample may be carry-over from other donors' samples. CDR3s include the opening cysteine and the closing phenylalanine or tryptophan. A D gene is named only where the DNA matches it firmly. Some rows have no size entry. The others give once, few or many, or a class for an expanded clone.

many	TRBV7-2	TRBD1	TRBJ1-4	CASSLAWTGLEKLFF	TGTGCCAGCAGCTTAGCGTGGACAGGTCTTGAAAAACTGTTTTTT
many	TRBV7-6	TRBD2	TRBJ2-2	CASSLAASGVNTGELFF	TGTGCCAGCAGCTTAGCGGCTAGCGGGGTTAACACCGGGGAGCTGTTTTTT
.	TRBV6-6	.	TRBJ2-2	CASRQRDASGELFF	TGTGCCAGCAGACAACGGGACGCTTCCGGGGAGCTGTTTTTT
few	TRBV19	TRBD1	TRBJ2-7	CASSMGTGNYEQYF	TGTGCCAGTAGTATGGGGACAGGGAACTACGAGCAGTACTTC
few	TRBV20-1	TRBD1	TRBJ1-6	CSARWSPDRTGGAYNSPLHF	TGCAGTGCTAGATGGAGCCCCGATAGGACAGGGGGAGCTTATAATTCACCCCTCCACTTT
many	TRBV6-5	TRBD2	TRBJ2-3	CASSYSGLAGIGGTDTQYF	TGTGCCAGCAGTTACTCGGGTCTAGCGGGAATCGGGGGCACAGATACGCAGTATTTT
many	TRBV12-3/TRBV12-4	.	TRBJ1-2	CASSLAMGDYGYTF	TGTGCCAGCAGTTTAGCGATGGGGGACTATGGCTACACCTTC
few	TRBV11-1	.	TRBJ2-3	CASQPSEFTDTQYF	TGTGCCAGCCAGCCTAGCGAGTTCACAGATACGCAGTATTTT
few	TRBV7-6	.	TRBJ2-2	CASSSPRRSGELFF	TGTGCCAGCAGCTCACCCCGTCGCTCCGGGGAGCTGTTTTTT
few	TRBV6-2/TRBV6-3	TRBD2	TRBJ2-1	CASSPGTGLAGAHNEQFF	TGTGCCAGCAGTCCCGGCACTGGACTAGCGGGGGCCCACAATGAGCAGTTCTTC
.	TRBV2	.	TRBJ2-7	CASTMSRGSHYEQYF	TGTGCCAGCACGATGTCCCGGGGATCCCACTACGAGCAGTACTTC
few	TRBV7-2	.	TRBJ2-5	CASSLDSSGETQYF	TGTGCCAGCAGCTTAGATAGCTCGGGGGAGACCCAGTACTTC
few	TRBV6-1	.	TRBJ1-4	CASSVGTTELLEKLFF	TGTGCCAGCAGCGTCGGGACAACGGAACTCTTGGAAAAACTGTTTTTT
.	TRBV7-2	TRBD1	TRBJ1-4	CASSLNRGRAEKLFF	TGTGCCAGCAGCTTAAACAGGGGGCGGGCTGAAAAACTGTTTTTT
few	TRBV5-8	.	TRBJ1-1	CASYKVGNTEAFF	TGTGCCAGCTACAAGGTGGGGAACACTGAAGCTTTCTTT
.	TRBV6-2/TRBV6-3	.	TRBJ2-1	CASSYPGLPYNEQFF	TGTGCCAGCAGTTACCCCGGACTCCCCTACAATGAGCAGTTCTTC
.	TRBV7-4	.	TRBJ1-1	CASSLGGSRNTEAFF	TGTGCCAGCAGCTTAGGAGGTTCCAGGAACACTGAAGCTTTCTTT
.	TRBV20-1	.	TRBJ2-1	CSARDRRGAGNEQFF	TGCAGTGCTAGAGATCGCCGGGGGGCTGGCAATGAGCAGTTCTTC
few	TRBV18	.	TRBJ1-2	CASSPEGVFGYTF	TGTGCCAGCTCACCGGAAGGCGTCTTTGGCTACACCTTC
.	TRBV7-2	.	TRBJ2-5	CASSFNPGGETQYF	TGTGCCAGCAGCTTTAATCCAGGTGGAGAGACCCAGTACTTC
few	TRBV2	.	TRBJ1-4	CASRWGTTNEKLFF	TGTGCCAGCAGGTGGGGAACAACTAATGAAAAACTGTTTTTT
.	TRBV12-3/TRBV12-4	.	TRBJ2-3	CASSRAGASTDTQYF	TGTGCCAGCAGCCGAGCGGGTGCTAGCACAGATACGCAGTATTTT
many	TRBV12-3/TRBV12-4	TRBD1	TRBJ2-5	CASSLAADRGMTQYF	TGTGCCAGCAGTTTGGCAGCGGACAGGGGAATGACCCAGTACTTC
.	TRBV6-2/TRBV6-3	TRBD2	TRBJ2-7	CASSSPLAGAYEQYF	TGTGCCAGCAGTTCTCCACTAGCGGGCGCCTACGAGCAGTACTTC
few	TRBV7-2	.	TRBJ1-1	CASSSQFGTEAFF	TGTGCCAGCAGCTCCCAGTTTGGCACTGAAGCTTTCTTT
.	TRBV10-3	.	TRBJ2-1	CATSSRAYNEQFF	TGTGCCACCTCTTCGCGGGCCTACAATGAGCAGTTCTTC
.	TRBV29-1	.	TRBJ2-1	CSVVHAAGPTGNEQFF	TGCAGCGTTGTTCACGCGGCGGGGCCCACCGGCAATGAGCAGTTCTTC
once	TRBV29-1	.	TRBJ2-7	CSVESGLGYEQYF	TGCAGCGTTGAGTCGGGGCTGGGCTACGAGCAGTACTTC
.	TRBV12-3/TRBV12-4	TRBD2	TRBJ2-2	CASSSEAGGLGGELFF	TGTGCCAGCAGTTCGGAAGCGGGAGGTCTCGGCGGGGAGCTGTTTTTT
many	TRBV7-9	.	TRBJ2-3	CASSFLGADTQYF	TGTGCCAGCAGCTTCCTCGGTGCAGATACGCAGTATTTT
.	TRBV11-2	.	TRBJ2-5	CASSSKLLAQQEETQYF	TGTGCCAGCAGCTCCAAATTGCTAGCTCAGCAAGAAGAGACCCAGTACTTC
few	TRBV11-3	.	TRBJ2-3	CASSLGSGGGTDTQYF	TGTGCCAGCAGCTTAGGTTCGGGCGGGGGCACAGATACGCAGTATTTT
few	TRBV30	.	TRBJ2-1	CAWNIGRLQDNEQFF	TGTGCCTGGAATATCGGGCGGCTACAGGACAATGAGCAGTTCTTC
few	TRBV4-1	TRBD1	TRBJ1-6	CASSAQGAGNSPLHF	TGCGCCAGCAGCGCACAGGGGGCGGGTAATTCACCCCTCCACTTT
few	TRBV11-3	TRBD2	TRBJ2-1	CASSLRLAGGPNEQFF	TGTGCCAGCAGCTTACGACTAGCGGGAGGGCCAAATGAGCAGTTCTTC